This T cell receptor beta chain was obtained from a study of T cell responses to AZD1222 COVID-19 vaccine. Between the trimmed V and J ends, which lost 2 bases and 3 bases, there was a span of 7 bases. The germline CDR1 and CDR2 sequences are SEHNR and FQNEAQ (reference sequence). CDR3 size: 14 residues. The method was immunoSEQ multiplex PCR; TCRdb's version includes in-frame clones alone and lacks a portion of them. The data show about 130,000 clones, approximately 92% seen once. This TCR derives from an adult who received the AZD1222 COVID-19 vaccine. The sequences come from peripheral blood, collected 28 days after the second AZD1222 dose. This sequence joins TRBV7-9 and TRBJ2-2; D is undetermined. DNA for the CDR3: TGTGCCAGCAGCTTAAAACGGGACACCGGGGAGCTGTTTTTT. This encodes CASSLKRDTGELFF.